The present T cell receptor (beta chain) was sequenced within a study of blood T cell repertoires in COVID-19. Germline V gene lookup returns CDR1 LGHDT and CDR2 YNNKEL (reference sequence). Trimming shortened V by 3 bases and J by 8 bases, and 19 bases separated the two germline ends. The CDR3 spans 15 residues. This clone has just a few counts. Adults between about 18 and 95 years of age took part from under 30 US areas. Original methodology: Reference gene primers were amplified, and this amplification served to estimate nucleated cell counts. Some clones are missing from TCRdb's copy, which holds only in-frame ones; the method was immunoSEQ multiplex PCR. Clone size and the V and J calls come from that table; the DNA yielded D and trimming. The sample lists 200,000 to 300,000 clones; about 82% were seen once.

V usage is TRBV3-1 (or the pseudogene TRBV3-2) and J usage is TRBJ1-2; D may be TRBD1 (5 bases). This receptor was taken from a woman aged 45-65 years with acute COVID-19. Sequencing was done on a sample of PBMCs or T cells enriched from blood (not recorded which). Here the CDR3 reads CASSQQIFGGKGYTF. As DNA, the CDR3 is TGTGCCAGCAGCCAGCAGATATTTGGGGGGAAAGGCTACACCTTC.